Listed here are 12 T cell receptor beta chains from one sample, sequenced in a study of CD8 T cells in ankylosing spondylitis. MiXCR was run by TCRdb on the 5' RACE reads, yielding one entry per CDR3 protein. Of roughly 150,000 distinct CDR3 sequences listed, 25% to 35% are singletons. The sample comprised synovial fluid, either unsorted or a sorted T cell fraction (not recorded which). The receptors were sampled from a male donor with ankylosing spondylitis.

This clonotype has just a few counts. This chain uses TRBV27 with TRBJ2-2; 11 bases fit TRBD1. The CDR3 has 16 residues. Germline loops: CDR1 MNHEY, CDR2 SMNVEV (reference sequence). The ends lost 6 bases at V and 2 bases at J; junction bases unmatched: 5. DNA of the CDR3: TGTGCCAGCAGCCGCGGGACAGGGGGTAACACCGGGGAGCTGTTTTTT. As protein: CASSRGTGGNTGELFF.

The J gene is TRBJ2-3, the V gene TRBV9, with 10 bases lining up with TRBD2. The V and J ends lost 4 bases and 3 bases, in that order; junction bases with no gene match: 5. Germline assignment: CDR1 SGDLS and CDR2 YYNGEE. The CDR3 has 15 amino acids. The CDR3 nucleotides are TGTGCCAGCAGCCTTACTAGCGGGATGACAGATACGCAGTATTTT. The encoded protein is CASSLTSGMTDTQYF.

The CDR3 nucleotides are TGCGCCAGCAGCTCAAGGGGGACAGGGGTACCCTCTGGGGCCAACGTCCTGACTTTC. Amino acids: CASSSRGTGVPSGANVLTF. This chain uses TRBV5-1 with TRBJ2-6; 10 nucleotides line up with TRBD1. Trimming cost V 3 bases and J 0 bases; bases outside gene matches: 9. The germline V gene encodes CDR1 SGHRS and CDR2 YFSETQ. This CDR3 contains 19 residues.

The DNA for the CDR3 is TGTGCCAGCAGTGACAGGACTAGCGGGAGTTCTGAGCAGTTCTTC. Protein: CASSDRTSGSSEQFF. The chain couples TRBV6-1 to TRBJ2-1; 13 bases match TRBD2. Germline CDR1 and CDR2: MNHNS and SASEGT. This CDR3 has 15 residues. The V segment lost 3 bases and the J segment 9 bases; nucleotides outside the gene matches: 5.

This clonotype was seen ten or more times. The chain uses TRBV6-5 and TRBJ2-7, with TRBD2 matching over 10 bases. CDR1 and CDR2 (germline): MNHEY, SVGAGI. The CDR3 is made up of 15 amino acids. The ends lost 0 bases at V and 6 bases at J; junction bases unmatched: 5. As DNA, the CDR3 is TGTGCCAGCAGTTACTCGGCTAGCGGGAGTTTCGAGCAGTACTTC. Protein: CASSYSASGSFEQYF.

The chain combines TRBV6-2 or TRBV6-3 with TRBJ2-1; no reliable D call. In germline, CDR1 is MNHEY, CDR2 SVGEGT. Trimming cost V 8 bases and J 0 bases, with 17 bases left between them. The CDR3 contains 16 residues. CDR3 loop: CASRSDRLSSYNEQFF. The CDR3 nucleotides are TGTGCCAGCCGTTCCGACCGTCTTAGCTCCTACAATGAGCAGTTCTTC.

The chain joins TRBV12-3 or TRBV12-4 to TRBJ2-5; perhaps TRBD2 as D (5 bases). V was clipped by 5 bases and J by 4 bases, with 17 bases between them. The CDR3 is 15 amino acids. Here the CDR3 DNA reads TGTGCCAGCAGTCATCGGAGAAGAGAGGGAGAGACCCAGTACTTC. Its translation: CASSHRRREGETQYF.

The table lists this clonotype with a few counts. V is TRBV20-1 and J is TRBJ2-5, with D possibly matching TRBD2 (6 bases). With 3 bases removed from V and 5 bases from J, the gap between germline ends came to 13 bases. The CDR3 spans 13 residues. CDR1 and CDR2 (germline): DFQATT, SNEGSKA (reference sequence). CDR3 in amino acids: CSASPGLRETQYF. CDR3 DNA sequence: TGCAGTGCTAGCCCTGGACTACGGGAGACCCAGTACTTC.

V and J are TRBV20-1 and TRBJ2-3; D gene unclear. Trimming took 5 bases from V and 2 from J, leaving 8 bases between them. CDR1 is DFQATT, CDR2 SNEGSKA, per germline (reference sequence). The CDR3 spans 12 residues. The CDR3 sequence is CSAVAFTDTQYF. CDR3 coding DNA: TGCAGTGCTGTAGCCTTCACAGATACGCAGTATTTT.

A few counts support this clonotype. This chain uses TRBV7-2 with TRBJ1-6, with 8 bases fitting TRBD1. Germline CDR1 reads SGHTA; CDR2 reads FQGNSA. The V gene end was trimmed by 4 bases and the J gene end by 10 bases; junction bases not matched to a gene: 9. CDR3 length: 15 residues. The CDR3 region is CASSSKTGAASPLHF. The DNA for the CDR3 is TGTGCCAGCAGCTCGAAGACAGGGGCTGCATCACCCCTCCACTTT.

V usage is TRBV4-1 and J usage is TRBJ2-1; D perhaps matches TRBD2 (7 bases). The length of the CDR3 is 17 residues. From germline, CDR1 is MGHRA and CDR2 YSYEKL. Trimming took off 5 bases at V and 1 base at J, with 18 bases between the two ends. CDR3 sequence: CASSNLGGRTSYNEQFF. The CDR3 DNA reads as TGCGCCAGCAGCAACCTGGGGGGGCGGACTTCCTACAATGAGCAGTTCTTC.

In this sample, this clonotype turned up a few times. The chain combines TRBV12-3 or TRBV12-4 with TRBJ2-5; D possibly uses TRBD1 or TRBD2 (5 bases each). The germline V and J ends were trimmed by 3 bases and 5 bases, with 7 bases remaining between them. This CDR3 comprises 12 residues. The CDR3 nucleotides are TGTGCCAGCAGTTTGTGGGGGGAGACCCAGTACTTC. Residues: CASSLWGETQYF.